This T cell receptor (beta chain) was observed in a study of CD8 T cells in Susac syndrome. The authors reverse transcribed roughly 0.5 to 1 ug RNA with random hexamers. Across 54 Vbeta and 13 Jbeta, immunoSEQ multiplex PCR amplified TCR beta CDR3. Each CDR3 protein gets one entry after TCRdb re-called the immunoSEQ multiplex PCR reads with MiXCR. The profile shows 150,000 to 200,000 distinct CDR3 sequences, roughly 95% of them singletons. The CD8+ and CD4+ T cells were isolated magnetically using a negative isolation approach, whereas the TEMRA cells were enriched by FACS. The sequence was collected from a human donor with multiple sclerosis. Sequenced sample: CD4+ T cells from PBMCs.

CDR3 DNA sequence: TGTGCCTGGAGGCCGTGGGCCGGGATCACAGATGAGCAGTTCTTC. Encoded protein: CAWRPWAGITDEQFF. The V and J genes are TRBV30 and TRBJ2-1; tentatively, D is TRBD2 (5 bases). V was trimmed by 3 bases and J by 8 bases, leaving 20 bases between them. The germline gives CDR1 GTSNPN, CDR2 SVGIG (reference sequence). The CDR3 contains 15 residues.